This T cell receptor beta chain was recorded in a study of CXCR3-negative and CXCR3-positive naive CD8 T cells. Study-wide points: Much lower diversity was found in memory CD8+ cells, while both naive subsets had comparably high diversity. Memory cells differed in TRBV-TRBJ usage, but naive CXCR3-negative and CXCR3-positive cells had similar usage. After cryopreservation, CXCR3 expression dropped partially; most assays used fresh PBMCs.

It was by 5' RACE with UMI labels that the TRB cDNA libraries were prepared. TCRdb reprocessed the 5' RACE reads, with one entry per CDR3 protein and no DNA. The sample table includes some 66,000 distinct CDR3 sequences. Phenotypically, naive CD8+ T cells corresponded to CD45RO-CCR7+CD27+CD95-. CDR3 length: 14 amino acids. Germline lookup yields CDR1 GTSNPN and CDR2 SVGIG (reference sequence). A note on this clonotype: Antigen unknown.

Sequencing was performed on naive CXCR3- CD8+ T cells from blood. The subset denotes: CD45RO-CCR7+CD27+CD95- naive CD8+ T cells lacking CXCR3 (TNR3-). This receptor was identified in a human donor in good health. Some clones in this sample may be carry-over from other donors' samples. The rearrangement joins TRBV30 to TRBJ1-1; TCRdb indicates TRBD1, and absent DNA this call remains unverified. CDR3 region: CAWSLTGPNTEAFF. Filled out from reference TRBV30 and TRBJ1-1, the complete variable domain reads SQTIHQWPATLVQPVGSPLSLECTVEGTSNPNLYWYRQAAGRGLQLLFYSVGIGQISSEVPQNLSASRPQDRQFILSSKKLLLSDSGFYLCAWSLTGPNTEAFFGQGTRLTVV.